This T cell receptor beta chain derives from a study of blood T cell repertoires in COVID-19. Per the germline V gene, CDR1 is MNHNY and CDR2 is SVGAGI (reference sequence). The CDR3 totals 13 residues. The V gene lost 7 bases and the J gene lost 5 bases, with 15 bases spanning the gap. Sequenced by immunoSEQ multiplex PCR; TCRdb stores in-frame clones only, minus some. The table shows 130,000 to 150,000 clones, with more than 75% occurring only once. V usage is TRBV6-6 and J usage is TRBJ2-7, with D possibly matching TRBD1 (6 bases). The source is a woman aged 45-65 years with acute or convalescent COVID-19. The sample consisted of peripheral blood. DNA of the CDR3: TGTGCCAGCAAGCTACAGGGTAATAACGAGCAGTACTTC. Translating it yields CASKLQGNNEQYF.